These T cell receptor beta chains were read from a single sample in a study of OX40 agonist ivuxolimab in advanced cancers. Sequenced by immunoSEQ multiplex PCR; TCRdb stores in-frame clones only, minus some. The sample holds about 60,000 clones, approximately 86% seen once. The sequencing here drew on CD4+ or CD8+ T cells sorted from blood, taken in a trial of the OX40 agonist ivuxolimab. The source is an adult with an advanced solid tumor such as melanoma, head and neck, liver or kidney cancer. Each CDR3 is given with its conserved first and last residue. Each record gives: D gene, J gene, V gene, clone size, CDR3 protein, CDR3 DNA. The D gene is left open where the match is weak. The listing skips clone size in some rows; elsewhere it reads once, few, many or a size class.

d_call: .; j_call: TRBJ2-1; v_call: TRBV5-5; clone_size: .; cdr3_aa: CASSLAGDYNEQFF; cdr3_nt: TGTGCCAGCAGCTTGGCCGGGGACTACAATGAGCAGTTCTTC
d_call: .; j_call: TRBJ1-1; v_call: TRBV4-3; clone_size: once; cdr3_aa: CASSQDARGAFNTEAFF; cdr3_nt: TGCGCCAGCAGCCAAGACGCCCGGGGGGCATTCAACACTGAAGCTTTCTTT
d_call: .; j_call: TRBJ2-5; v_call: TRBV19; clone_size: .; cdr3_aa: CASSTSGDGYETQYF; cdr3_nt: TGTGCCAGTAGTACATCAGGGGATGGGTATGAGACCCAGTACTTC
d_call: TRBD2; j_call: TRBJ2-7; v_call: TRBV15; clone_size: .; cdr3_aa: CATSRAGGVYEQYF; cdr3_nt: TGTGCCACCAGCAGGGCGGGGGGGGTCTACGAGCAGTACTTC
d_call: TRBD1; j_call: TRBJ1-6; v_call: TRBV7-9; clone_size: once; cdr3_aa: CASSFSGGDSPLHF; cdr3_nt: TGTGCCAGCAGCTTCTCAGGGGGCGATTCACCCCTCCACTTT
d_call: .; j_call: TRBJ1-1; v_call: TRBV18; clone_size: .; cdr3_aa: CASSPDGAEAFF; cdr3_nt: TGTGCCAGCTCACCGGACGGGGCTGAAGCTTTCTTT
d_call: .; j_call: TRBJ2-3; v_call: TRBV11-3; clone_size: .; cdr3_aa: CASSLSRRTDTQYF; cdr3_nt: TGTGCCAGCAGCTTGTCTCGCCGCACAGATACGCAGTATTTT
d_call: .; j_call: TRBJ2-7; v_call: TRBV19; clone_size: .; cdr3_aa: CASSIQGSYEQYF; cdr3_nt: TGTGCCAGTAGTATTCAGGGTTCGTACGAGCAGTACTTC
d_call: .; j_call: TRBJ2-2; v_call: TRBV19; clone_size: once; cdr3_aa: CASSIDQERTGELFF; cdr3_nt: TGTGCCAGTAGTATAGACCAGGAGAGGACCGGGGAGCTGTTTTTT
d_call: .; j_call: TRBJ1-1; v_call: TRBV2; clone_size: few; cdr3_aa: CASSVYDTEAFF; cdr3_nt: TGTGCCAGCAGTGTTTACGACACTGAAGCTTTCTTT
d_call: .; j_call: TRBJ1-5; v_call: TRBV5-6; clone_size: .; cdr3_aa: CASSLKQGWNQPQHF; cdr3_nt: TGTGCCAGCAGCTTGAAGCAGGGATGGAATCAGCCCCAGCATTTT
d_call: .; j_call: TRBJ2-1; v_call: TRBV11-3; clone_size: once; cdr3_aa: CASSYGTDNEQFF; cdr3_nt: TGTGCCAGCAGCTATGGGACCGACAATGAGCAGTTCTTC
d_call: .; j_call: TRBJ1-5; v_call: TRBV19; clone_size: .; cdr3_aa: CASSYGLIISNQPQHF; cdr3_nt: TGTGCCAGTAGTTATGGGCTCATCATTAGCAATCAGCCCCAGCATTTT
d_call: TRBD1; j_call: TRBJ1-2; v_call: TRBV19; clone_size: .; cdr3_aa: CASSAGTGGNYGYTF; cdr3_nt: TGTGCCAGTAGTGCCGGGACAGGGGGAAACTATGGCTACACCTTC
d_call: .; j_call: TRBJ1-1; v_call: TRBV5-1; clone_size: .; cdr3_aa: CASSLPGPGNTEAFF; cdr3_nt: TGCGCCAGCAGCTTGCCGGGGCCAGGGAACACTGAAGCTTTCTTT
d_call: .; j_call: TRBJ2-2; v_call: TRBV27; clone_size: .; cdr3_aa: CASSLEVTGELFF; cdr3_nt: TGTGCCAGCAGTTTAGAGGTCACCGGGGAGCTGTTTTTT
d_call: TRBD1; j_call: TRBJ2-3; v_call: TRBV5-1; clone_size: .; cdr3_aa: CASSRSGGSGDTQYF; cdr3_nt: TGCGCCAGCAGCCGTTCAGGGGGCTCGGGCGATACGCAGTATTTT
d_call: .; j_call: TRBJ1-6; v_call: TRBV28; clone_size: .; cdr3_aa: CASSLGGKDSPLHF; cdr3_nt: TGTGCCAGCAGTTTAGGGGGCAAGGATTCACCCCTCCACTTT
d_call: TRBD1; j_call: TRBJ1-4; v_call: TRBV11-2; clone_size: few; cdr3_aa: CASSLGDRGLEKLFF; cdr3_nt: TGTGCCAGCAGCTTAGGGGACAGGGGGCTTGAAAAACTGTTTTTT
d_call: .; j_call: TRBJ1-4; v_call: TRBV6-6; clone_size: .; cdr3_aa: CASSWGRSNEKLFF; cdr3_nt: TGTGCCAGCAGTTGGGGAAGGAGCAATGAAAAACTGTTTTTT
d_call: .; j_call: TRBJ1-5; v_call: TRBV2; clone_size: once; cdr3_aa: CASSDRDQPQHF; cdr3_nt: TGTGCCAGCAGTGACAGGGATCAGCCCCAGCATTTT
d_call: .; j_call: TRBJ2-7; v_call: TRBV5-1; clone_size: .; cdr3_aa: CASSFQLDQVYEQYF; cdr3_nt: TGCGCCAGCAGCTTCCAGTTAGACCAAGTGTACGAGCAGTACTTC
d_call: .; j_call: TRBJ1-1; v_call: TRBV5-1; clone_size: .; cdr3_aa: CASSRSPTTARMNTEAFF; cdr3_nt: TGCGCCAGCAGCCGATCTCCCACGACAGCTAGGATGAACACTGAAGCTTTCTTT
d_call: TRBD1; j_call: TRBJ1-4; v_call: TRBV7-6; clone_size: .; cdr3_aa: CASSLGTAATNEKLFF; cdr3_nt: TGTGCCAGCAGCCTTGGGACAGCCGCAACTAATGAAAAACTGTTTTTT
d_call: .; j_call: TRBJ1-1; v_call: TRBV7-2; clone_size: .; cdr3_aa: CASSLSTSGAFF; cdr3_nt: TGTGCCAGCAGCTTATCTACCTCGGGAGCTTTCTTT
d_call: .; j_call: TRBJ1-1; v_call: TRBV6-5; clone_size: .; cdr3_aa: CASSRGGTEAFF; cdr3_nt: TGTGCCAGCAGCCGCGGGGGGACTGAAGCTTTCTTT
d_call: TRBD1; j_call: TRBJ1-5; v_call: TRBV19; clone_size: .; cdr3_aa: CASKSPTGTNQPQHF; cdr3_nt: TGTGCCAGTAAGTCCCCGACAGGGACGAATCAGCCCCAGCATTTT
d_call: TRBD2; j_call: TRBJ2-1; v_call: TRBV10-3; clone_size: .; cdr3_aa: CAISDGTSGTYNEQFF; cdr3_nt: TGTGCCATCAGTGATGGGACTAGCGGTACCTACAATGAGCAGTTCTTC
d_call: .; j_call: TRBJ2-3; v_call: TRBV11-2; clone_size: .; cdr3_aa: CASSLLGPGDTQYF; cdr3_nt: TGTGCCAGCAGCCTCCTCGGACCGGGGGATACGCAGTATTTT
d_call: .; j_call: TRBJ1-1; v_call: TRBV29-1; clone_size: .; cdr3_aa: CSVDRSNTEAFF; cdr3_nt: TGCAGCGTTGACAGGTCAAACACTGAAGCTTTCTTT
d_call: .; j_call: TRBJ1-3; v_call: TRBV7-8; clone_size: .; cdr3_aa: CASSTRLGISGNTIYF; cdr3_nt: TGTGCCAGCAGCACCCGTTTAGGTATCTCTGGAAACACCATATATTTT
d_call: .; j_call: TRBJ2-2; v_call: TRBV7-2; clone_size: .; cdr3_aa: CASSFSLVPYTGELFF; cdr3_nt: TGTGCCAGCAGCTTCTCCTTGGTGCCCTACACCGGGGAGCTGTTTTTT
d_call: TRBD1; j_call: TRBJ2-7; v_call: TRBV6-6; clone_size: .; cdr3_aa: CASRRDRAVHEQYF; cdr3_nt: TGTGCCAGCAGACGGGACAGGGCCGTCCACGAGCAGTACTTC
d_call: .; j_call: TRBJ2-7; v_call: TRBV12-5; clone_size: .; cdr3_aa: CASGPRGGAYEQYF; cdr3_nt: TGTGCTAGTGGTCCTCGTGGAGGGGCCTACGAGCAGTACTTC
d_call: .; j_call: TRBJ1-3; v_call: TRBV6-6; clone_size: .; cdr3_aa: CASSPGGNTIYF; cdr3_nt: TGTGCCAGCAGCCCGGGTGGAAACACCATATATTTT
d_call: .; j_call: TRBJ1-4; v_call: TRBV6-5; clone_size: .; cdr3_aa: CASRTGGTANEKLFF; cdr3_nt: TGTGCCAGCAGGACTGGGGGGACGGCTAATGAAAAACTGTTTTTT
d_call: .; j_call: TRBJ1-3; v_call: TRBV7-2; clone_size: .; cdr3_aa: CASSFITASNTIYF; cdr3_nt: TGTGCCAGCAGCTTTATCACAGCGTCAAACACCATATATTTT
d_call: .; j_call: TRBJ2-2; v_call: TRBV7-2; clone_size: .; cdr3_aa: CASSLLESGAGELFF; cdr3_nt: TGTGCCAGCAGCTTACTAGAATCGGGCGCCGGGGAGCTGTTTTTT
d_call: TRBD1; j_call: TRBJ2-1; v_call: TRBV7-6; clone_size: .; cdr3_aa: CASSFRQGHVDEQFF; cdr3_nt: TGTGCCAGCAGCTTCCGACAGGGTCATGTTGATGAGCAGTTCTTC
d_call: .; j_call: TRBJ1-5; v_call: TRBV7-2; clone_size: .; cdr3_aa: CASSLGGSQPQHF; cdr3_nt: TGTGCCAGCAGCTTAGGAGGTAGTCAGCCCCAGCATTTT
d_call: .; j_call: TRBJ2-7; v_call: TRBV6-6; clone_size: .; cdr3_aa: CASSPATAYEQYF; cdr3_nt: TGTGCCAGCAGTCCCGCGACAGCCTACGAGCAGTACTTC
d_call: TRBD1; j_call: TRBJ2-2; v_call: TRBV5-5; clone_size: .; cdr3_aa: CASSTSRQGSGTGELFF; cdr3_nt: TGTGCCAGCAGCACTTCCCGACAGGGGTCGGGCACCGGGGAGCTGTTTTTT